This T cell receptor (beta chain) came from a study of blood T cell repertoires in COVID-19. CDR1 MGHDK and CDR2 SYGVNS come from the germline V gene. The CDR3 is 17 amino acids. The V segment lost 7 bases and the J segment 4 bases; nucleotides outside the gene matches: 14. The data were produced by immunoSEQ multiplex PCR, yet TCRdb's version contains in-frame clones alone and is incomplete. The sample has roughly 360,000 clones, under 85% seen once. This clonotype was sampled from a woman aged 45-59 years who had recovered from COVID-19. The sequenced sample was PBMCs or T cells enriched from blood (not recorded which). The chain has TRBV25-1 and TRBJ1-1; 11 positions match TRBD1. This chain's CDR3 is CASIPLVGGTGGTEAFF. CDR3 DNA: TGTGCCAGCATCCCCTTAGTGGGGGGGACAGGGGGCACTGAAGCTTTCTTT.